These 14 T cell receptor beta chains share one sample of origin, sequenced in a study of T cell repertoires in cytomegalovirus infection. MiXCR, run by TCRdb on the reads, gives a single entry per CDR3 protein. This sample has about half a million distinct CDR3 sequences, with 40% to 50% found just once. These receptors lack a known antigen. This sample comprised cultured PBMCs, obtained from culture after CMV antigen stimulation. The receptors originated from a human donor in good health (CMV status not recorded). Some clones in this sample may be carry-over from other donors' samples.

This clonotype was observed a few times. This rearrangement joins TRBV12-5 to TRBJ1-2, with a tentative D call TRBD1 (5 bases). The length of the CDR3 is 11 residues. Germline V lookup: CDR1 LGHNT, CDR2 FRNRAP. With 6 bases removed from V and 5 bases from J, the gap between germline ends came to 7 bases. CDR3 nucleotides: TGTGCTAGTGGGAGGGGATATGGCTACACCTTC. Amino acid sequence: CASGRGYGYTF.

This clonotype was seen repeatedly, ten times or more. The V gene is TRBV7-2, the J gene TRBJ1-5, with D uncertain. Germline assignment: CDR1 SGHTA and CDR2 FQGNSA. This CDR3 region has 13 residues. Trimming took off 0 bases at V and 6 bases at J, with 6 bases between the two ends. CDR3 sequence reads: CASSLAPGQPQHF. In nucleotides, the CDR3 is TGTGCCAGCAGCTTAGCGCCCGGTCAGCCCCAGCATTTT.

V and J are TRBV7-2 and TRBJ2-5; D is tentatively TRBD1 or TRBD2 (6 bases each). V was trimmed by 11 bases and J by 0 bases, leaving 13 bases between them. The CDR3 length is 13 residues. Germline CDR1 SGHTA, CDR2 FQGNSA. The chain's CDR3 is CAGGRSDQETQYF. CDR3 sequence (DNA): TGTGCCGGGGGGCGGTCCGACCAAGAGACCCAGTACTTC.

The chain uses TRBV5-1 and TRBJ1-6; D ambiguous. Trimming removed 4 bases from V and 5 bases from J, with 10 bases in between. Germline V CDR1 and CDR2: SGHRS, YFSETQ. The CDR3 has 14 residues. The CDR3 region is CASSPTENNSPLHF. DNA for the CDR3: TGCGCCAGCAGCCCGACGGAGAATAATTCACCCCTCCACTTT. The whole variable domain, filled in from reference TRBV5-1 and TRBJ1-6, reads KAGVTQTPRYLIKTRGQQVTLSCSPISGHRSVSWYQQTPGQGLQFLFEYFSETQRNKGNFPGRFSGRQFSNSRSEMNVSTLELGDSALYLCASSPTENNSPLHFGNGTRLTVT.

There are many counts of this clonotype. This CDR3 is CASSLRAGDYNEQFF. CDR3 nucleotides: TGTGCCAGCAGCCTCAGGGCAGGGGACTACAATGAGCAGTTCTTC. The J gene is TRBJ2-1, the V gene TRBV11-2, with D possibly matching TRBD1 (6 bases). Germline assignment: CDR1 SGHAT and CDR2 FQNNGV. The CDR3 spans 15 residues. Trimming removed 5 bases from V and 3 bases from J, with 14 bases in between.

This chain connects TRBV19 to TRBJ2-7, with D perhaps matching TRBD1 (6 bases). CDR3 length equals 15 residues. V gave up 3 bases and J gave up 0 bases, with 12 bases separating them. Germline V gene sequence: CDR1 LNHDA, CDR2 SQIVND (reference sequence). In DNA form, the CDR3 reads TGTGCCAGTAGTATCTACGGGACACCCTCCTACGAGCAGTACTTC. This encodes CASSIYGTPSYEQYF.

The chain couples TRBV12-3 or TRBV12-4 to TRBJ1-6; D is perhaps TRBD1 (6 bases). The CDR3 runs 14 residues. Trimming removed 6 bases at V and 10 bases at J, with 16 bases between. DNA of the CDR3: TGTGCCAGCAGGTCAACAGGGTTTGAATCACCCCTCCACTTT. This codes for CASRSTGFESPLHF.

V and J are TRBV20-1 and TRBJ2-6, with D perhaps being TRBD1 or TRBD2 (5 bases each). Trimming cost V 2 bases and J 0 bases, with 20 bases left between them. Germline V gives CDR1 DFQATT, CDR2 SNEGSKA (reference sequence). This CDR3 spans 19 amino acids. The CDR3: CSARRIGTSMSSGANVLTF. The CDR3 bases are TGCAGTGCTAGAAGAATTGGGACGTCAATGAGCTCTGGGGCCAACGTCCTGACTTTC.

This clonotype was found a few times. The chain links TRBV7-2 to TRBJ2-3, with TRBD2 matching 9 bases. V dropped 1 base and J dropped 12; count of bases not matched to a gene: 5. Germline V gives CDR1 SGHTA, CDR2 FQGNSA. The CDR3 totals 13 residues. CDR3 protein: CASSLGREGQQYF. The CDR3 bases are TGTGCCAGCAGCTTAGGGCGGGAGGGCCAACAGTATTTT.

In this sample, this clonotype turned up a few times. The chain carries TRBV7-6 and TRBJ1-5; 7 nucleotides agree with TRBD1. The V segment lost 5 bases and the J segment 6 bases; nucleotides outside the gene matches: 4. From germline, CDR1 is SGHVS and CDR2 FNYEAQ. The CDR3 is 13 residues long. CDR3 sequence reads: CASSDRVGQPQHF. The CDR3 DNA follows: TGTGCCAGCAGCGACAGGGTCGGTCAGCCCCAGCATTTT.

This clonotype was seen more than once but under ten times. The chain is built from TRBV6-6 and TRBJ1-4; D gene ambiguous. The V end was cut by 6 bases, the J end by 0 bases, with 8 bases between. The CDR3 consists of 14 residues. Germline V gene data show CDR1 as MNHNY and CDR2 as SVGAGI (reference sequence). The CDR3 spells CASSPLATNEKLFF. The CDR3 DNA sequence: TGTGCCAGCAGCCCCTTAGCAACTAATGAAAAACTGTTTTTT.

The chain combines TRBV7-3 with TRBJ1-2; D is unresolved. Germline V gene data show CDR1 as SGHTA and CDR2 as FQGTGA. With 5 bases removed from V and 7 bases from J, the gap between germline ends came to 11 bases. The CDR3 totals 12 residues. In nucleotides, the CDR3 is TGTGCCAGCAGCCCCCAAACTTTTGGCTACACCTTC. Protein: CASSPQTFGYTF.

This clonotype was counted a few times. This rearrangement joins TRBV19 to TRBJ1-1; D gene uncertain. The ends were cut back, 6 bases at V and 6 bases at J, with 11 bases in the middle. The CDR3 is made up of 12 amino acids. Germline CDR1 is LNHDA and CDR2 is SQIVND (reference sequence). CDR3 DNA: TGTGCCAGTAGCCTTAAGACCGCTGAAGCTTTCTTT. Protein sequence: CASSLKTAEAFF.

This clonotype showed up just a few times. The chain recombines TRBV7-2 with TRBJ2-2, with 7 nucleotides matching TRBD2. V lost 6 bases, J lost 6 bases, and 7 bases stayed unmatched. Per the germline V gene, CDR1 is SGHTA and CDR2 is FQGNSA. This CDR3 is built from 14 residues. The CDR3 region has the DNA TGTGCCAGCAGATCGGGGGGAATGGCCGGGGAGCTGTTTTTT. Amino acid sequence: CASRSGGMAGELFF.